This entry lists 19 T cell receptor beta chains sequenced from one sample in a study of T cells in women clearing cervical HPV infection. Generated by immunoSEQ multiplex PCR, the TCRdb table keeps only in-frame clones and is missing some. This repertoire includes about 31,000 clones. The sequenced sample consisted of blood buffy coat. Source of these receptors: a woman aged 18-69 years with a cervical HPV16 infection that either progressed to CIN3+ or cleared (not recorded which).

About this clone itself: The read finishes 3 residues shy of the CDR3 end, and the germline J gene is used to complete it. Different DNA sequences within this sample yield the same CDR3. The V call is TRBV7-3, the J call TRBJ1-3, with D perhaps TRBD1 (6 bases). Germline V gene lookup returns CDR1 SGHTA and CDR2 FQGTGA. The CDR3 runs to 15 residues. V lost 1 base and J lost 2, with 9 bases in between. The covered CDR3 bases are TGTGCCAGCAGCTTAATGGCAGGGGCTGGAAACACC. Encoded protein: CASSLMAGAGNT. The entire CDR3 protein is CASSLMAGAGNTIYF.

To note about this clone: Coverage ceases 3 residues before the CDR3 finishes, and the germline J gene fills in the end. The rearrangement uses TRBV11-3 and TRBJ2-1; 11 nucleotides match TRBD2. This CDR3 has 15 residues. Germline CDR1 and CDR2: SGHNT and YENEEA. Unmatched junction bases numbered 4, after V lost 3 bases and J lost 6 bases. The CDR3 spells CASSLLAGGSNEQFF. The part of the CDR3 DNA that was read is TGTGCCAGCAGCTTGCTAGCGGGGGGCAGCAATGAG.

On this clone itself: The CDR3 extends 3 residues past the end of the read, so its final part is completed from the germline J gene. The chain uses TRBV29-1 and TRBJ2-1; no firm D call. The CDR3 sequence is 11 residues long. CDR1 and CDR2 (germline): SQVTM, ANQGSEA. V shed 4 bases and J shed 3 bases, with 4 bases lying between them. The covered CDR3 bases are TGCAGCGTTGCCAGCTACAATGAG. Translating gives CSVASYNE. From start to end, the CDR3 is CSVASYNEQFF.

In regard to this clone: The read comes to an end 3 residues before the CDR3 does, leaving the germline J gene to fill in the end. This chain joins TRBV7-3 and TRBJ1-3, with no clear D. The V end lost 2 bases, the J end lost 0 bases, and 8 bases lay between the germline ends. Germline V gives CDR1 SGHTA, CDR2 FQGTGA. The CDR3 covers 15 residues. This CDR3 is CASSLDSGSGNTIYF. CDR3 DNA, as far as it was read: TGTGCCAGCAGCTTAGATTCAGGCTCTGGAAACACC.

About this clone itself: The read finishes 3 residues shy of the CDR3 end, and the germline J gene is used to complete it. The chain is built from TRBV18 and TRBJ1-1; TRBD1 aligns across 7 bases. V lost 6 bases to trimming and J lost 1 base; unmatched junction nucleotides: 2. In germline, CDR1 is KGHSH, CDR2 LQKENI. The CDR3 covers 13 residues. The CDR3 protein is CASSDRANTEAFF. The sequenced part of the CDR3 DNA is TGTGCCAGCTCCGACAGGGCGAACACTGAA.

On this clone itself: The read halts 3 residues ahead of the CDR3 end, with the missing end drawn from the germline J gene. The chain couples TRBV7-9 to TRBJ1-1; possibly TRBD1 for D (6 bases). The V gene's germline CDR1 is SEHNR and CDR2 FQNEAQ (reference sequence). The CDR3 loop spans 12 amino acids. Deletions cut 5 bases from V and 6 bases from J, with 10 bases between. CDR3 residues: CASSINRAEAFF. CDR3 DNA, as far as it was read: TGTGCCAGCAGCATTAACAGGGCTGAA.

Remarks on this clone: Read coverage stops 3 residues before the CDR3 terminus; the germline J gene supplies the remainder. V gene TRBV7-6 combines with J gene TRBJ1-2; 8 bases fit TRBD1. The CDR3 consists of 14 residues. Germline V gene data show CDR1 as SGHVS and CDR2 as FNYEAQ. The sequenced CDR3 bases are TGTGCCAGCAGCTTAGCGGCCAGGGGGCAGGAC. This codes for CASSLAARGQD. The CDR3 as a whole reads CASSLAARGQDYTF.

About this clone itself: The observed sequence ends 3 residues before the CDR3 terminus, with the missing tail filled in from the germline J gene. The chain recombines TRBV6-4 with TRBJ2-1, with 8 nucleotides matching TRBD2. Trimming took 8 bases from V and 5 from J; bases not matched to a gene: 8. CDR3 length equals 14 residues. Germline V gives CDR1 MRHNA, CDR2 SNTAGT. The part of the CDR3 DNA that was read is TGTGCCAGCTCCCGCGGGGGGCCCAACAATGAG. Amino acids: CASSRGGPNNE. The full-length CDR3 reads as CASSRGGPNNEQFF.

Regarding this clone: Read sequence stops 3 residues before the CDR3 end, and the germline J gene provides the missing end. The chain uses TRBV2 and TRBJ1-2; D is unresolved. This CDR3 is built from 14 residues. Deletions cut 2 bases from V and 7 bases from J, with 14 bases between. Germline V lookup: CDR1 SNHLY, CDR2 FYNNEI. CDR3 bases read: TGTGCCAGCAGTGAAAGCGGGCCTGGATTTGGC. This encodes CASSESGPGFG. The whole CDR3 is CASSESGPGFGYTF.

About this clone: Coverage ceases 3 residues before the CDR3 finishes, and the germline J gene fills in the end. Other DNA sequences in this sample translate to the same CDR3. The V gene is TRBV18, the J gene TRBJ1-1; 7 bases are shared with TRBD1. J gave up 2 bases and V 3 bases, and 9 bases lay outside the gene matches. CDR1 is KGHSH and CDR2 is LQKENI in the germline V gene. This CDR3 region has 16 residues. The CDR3 DNA, read in part, is TGTGCCAGCTCACCCCCCCCGGGACAGTTTAACACTGAA. Protein sequence: CASSPPPGQFNTE. The entire CDR3 is CASSPPPGQFNTEAFF.

CDR3 sequence: CASSLFRTSGDYTF. The CDR3 bases that were read are TGTGCCAGCAGCTTGTTCAGGACTAGCGGGGAC. This chain links TRBV7-2 with TRBJ1-2; unclear D gene. The read falls 3 residues short of the CDR3 end, and the missing part is taken from the germline J gene. Germline CDR1 SGHTA, CDR2 FQGNSA. The CDR3 is made up of 14 amino acids.

CDR3 DNA, as far as it was read: TGCAGTGCTAGGGGCCGTCAGACCGCCTACAATGAG. It translates to CSARGRQTAYNE. The whole CDR3 region reads CSARGRQTAYNEQFF. This rearrangement joins TRBV20-1 to TRBJ2-1; D ambiguous. The read is 3 residues too short to cover the CDR3 end, so that end is filled in from the germline J gene. Trimming shortened V by 3 bases and J by 2 bases, and 14 bases separated the two germline ends. Germline assignment: CDR1 DFQATT and CDR2 SNEGSKA (reference sequence). The CDR3 is 15 amino acids.

Turning to this clone: The CDR3 end lies 3 residues beyond the end of the read and is filled in from the germline J gene. The chain combines TRBV7-8 with TRBJ1-1; tentative D call: TRBD1 (6 bases). The CDR3 runs 15 residues. Between the trimmed V and J ends, which lost 1 base and 3 bases, there was a span of 12 bases. Germline CDR1 and CDR2: SGHVS and FQNEAQ. Incomplete CDR3 DNA: TGTGCCAGCAGCTTAGAGACAGGAACCTACACTGAA. Its protein product is CASSLETGTYTE. The entire CDR3 reads CASSLETGTYTEAFF.

The CDR3 DNA, read in part, is TGTGCCTGGGGTTTCAGCGGGGGGGCCGGGGAGACG. This codes for CAWGFSGGAGET. The complete CDR3 reads CAWGFSGGAGETQYF. This chain joins TRBV30 and TRBJ2-3, with 10 bases identical to TRBD2. The read ends 3 residues before the CDR3 terminus; that terminus is restored from the germline J gene. CDR3 size: 15 residues. Germline-derived CDR1 and CDR2 are GTSNPN and SVGIG (reference sequence).

Concerning this clone: Read sequence stops 3 residues before the CDR3 end, and the germline J gene provides the missing end. This chain joins TRBV5-1 and TRBJ2-7, with a tentative D call TRBD2 (5 bases). CDR1 is SGHRS and CDR2 is YFSETQ in the germline V gene. The CDR3 totals 15 residues. Trimming removed 4 bases at V and 0 bases at J, with 14 bases between. CDR3 DNA, as far as it was read: TGCGCCAGCAGCCCAAAGGACGGACTCTCCTACGAG. It encodes CASSPKDGLSYE. The full-length CDR3 reads as CASSPKDGLSYEQYF.

Remarks on this clone: The observed sequence ends 3 residues before the CDR3 terminus, with the missing tail filled in from the germline J gene. The chain links TRBV7-9 to TRBJ1-1; tentatively, D is TRBD1 (5 bases). V gave up 4 bases and J gave up 5 bases, with 11 bases separating them. The CDR3 has 13 residues. The germline CDR1 and CDR2 sequences are SEHNR and FQNEAQ (reference sequence). Incomplete CDR3 DNA: TGTGCCAGCAGCTGGGAGAAGGGGACTGAA. This sequence encodes CASSWEKGTE. The whole CDR3 sequence is CASSWEKGTEAFF.

Comments on this clone: The read ends 3 residues before the CDR3 terminus; that terminus is restored from the germline J gene. This chain links TRBV5-1 with TRBJ1-2, with D uncertain. The V end was cut by 4 bases, the J end by 2 bases, with 6 bases between. The CDR3 sequence is 12 residues long. Germline-derived CDR1 and CDR2 are SGHRS and YFSETQ. The sequenced part of the CDR3 DNA is TGCGCCAGCAGCACGGGGAACTATGGC. This encodes CASSTGNYG. The entire CDR3 is CASSTGNYGYTF. Full variable domain (remainder filled in from reference TRBV5-1 and TRBJ1-2): KAGVTQTPRYLIKTRGQQVTLSCSPISGHRSVSWYQQTPGQGLQFLFEYFSETQRNKGNFPGRFSGRQFSNSRSEMNVSTLELGDSALYLCASSTGNYGYTFGSGTRLTVV.

In the case of this clone: The CDR3 extends 3 residues past the end of the read, so its final part is completed from the germline J gene. This chain uses TRBV14 with TRBJ1-6; D remains unclear. Germline loops: CDR1 SGHDN, CDR2 FVKESK. This CDR3 is built from 15 residues. With 1 base removed from V and 6 bases from J, the gap between germline ends came to 10 bases. The DNA read from the CDR3 is TGTGCCAGCAGCCAAGGGCTGGCCCCTAATTCACCC. Translated: CASSQGLAPNSP. The entire CDR3 protein is CASSQGLAPNSPLHF. Drawing the rest from reference TRBV14 and TRBJ1-6, the complete variable domain is EAGVTQFPSHSVIEKGQTVTLRCDPISGHDNLYWYRRVMGKEIKFLLHFVKESKQDESGMPNNRFLAERTGGTYSTLKVQPAELEDSGVYFCASSQGLAPNSPLHFGNGTRLTVT.

A word on this clone: The DNA ends 3 residues before the CDR3 does, and the rest of the CDR3 is filled in from the germline J gene. This sequence joins TRBV19 and TRBJ2-7; tentative D call: TRBD1 (6 bases). Trimming removed 3 bases from V and 0 bases from J, with 12 bases in between. CDR1 and CDR2 (germline): LNHDA, SQIVND (reference sequence). CDR3 length: 15 amino acids. The sequenced part of the CDR3 DNA is TGTGCCAGTAGTATTGAGGCAGGGGTCTCCTACGAG. As protein: CASSIEAGVSYE. The CDR3 in full is CASSIEAGVSYEQYF.